Listed below are T cell receptor beta chains from one sample, sequenced in a study of T cells after yellow fever vaccination. TCRdb re-analysed the 5' RACE reads in MiXCR, keeping a single row per CDR3 protein. The table lists roughly 50,000 distinct CDR3 sequences, about 7.9% of them singletons. Sequenced material: CD8+ T cells sorted from PBMCs, taken approximately 15 days after the first yellow fever vaccination. The source is a man aged 18-30 years who received the YFV17D yellow fever vaccine. Each CDR3 is given with its conserved first and last residue. The D gene is left open where the match is weak. Rows may omit the clone size; those that give it use once, few, many or a size class.

j_gene | abundance | d_gene | v_gene | CDR3aa | CDR3nt
TRBJ1-3 | many | NA | TRBV12-3/TRBV12-4 | CASSFGGAGNTIYF | TGTGCCAGCAGTTTCGGGGGGGCTGGAAACACCATATATTTT
TRBJ2-1 | many | TRBD1 | TRBV12-3/TRBV12-4 | CASKSWDSSYNEQFF | TGTGCCAGCAAGTCGTGGGACAGTTCCTACAATGAGCAGTTCTTC
TRBJ2-3 | many | TRBD2 | TRBV6-2/TRBV6-3 | CASSSSGGPQYF | TGTGCCAGCAGTTCCAGCGGGGGCCCGCAGTATTTT
TRBJ2-5 | few | NA | TRBV9 | CASSSGGSRKETQYF | TGTGCCAGCAGTTCGGGGGGCTCCCGGAAGGAGACCCAGTACTTC
TRBJ1-1 | many | NA | TRBV7-9 | CASIPRRRVPEAFF | TGTGCCAGCATCCCGCGTAGGCGCGTTCCTGAAGCTTTCTTT
TRBJ2-7 | few | TRBD2 | TRBV27 | CASSWAGRSPYEQYF | TGTGCCAGCAGTTGGGCCGGGAGGTCCCCCTACGAGCAGTACTTC
TRBJ2-3 | many | NA | TRBV29-1 | CSVEDGGRAADTQYF | TGCAGCGTTGAAGATGGAGGCAGGGCCGCAGATACGCAGTATTTT
TRBJ2-2 | many | TRBD2 | TRBV6-5 | CASSYSLTSAVGELFF | TGTGCCAGCAGTTACTCGTTAACTAGCGCGGTCGGGGAGCTGTTTTTT
TRBJ2-5 | many | TRBD2 | TRBV12-3/TRBV12-4 | CASSPGLAGVQYF | TGTGCCAGCAGTCCGGGACTAGCGGGGGTACAGTACTTC
TRBJ1-1 | NA | NA | TRBV10-3 | CAISVKGLNTEAFF | TGTGCCATCAGTGTTAAGGGGCTGAACACTGAAGCTTTCTTT
TRBJ2-5 | many | NA | TRBV7-9 | CASTDEGGVQETQYF | TGTGCCAGCACGGACGAGGGGGGGGTCCAAGAGACCCAGTACTTC
TRBJ2-1 | many | TRBD1 | TRBV6-2/TRBV6-3 | CASSYPGQGVSNEQFF | TGTGCCAGCAGTTATCCGGGACAGGGGGTTAGCAATGAGCAGTTCTTC
TRBJ2-1 | many | TRBD2 | TRBV6-2/TRBV6-3 | CASSRRGSGAGNEQFF | TGTGCCAGCAGCCGCAGAGGTAGCGGGGCTGGCAATGAGCAGTTCTTC
TRBJ2-7 | many | NA | TRBV5-1 | CASSFSQGYSYEQYF | TGCGCCAGCAGCTTCTCTCAGGGATACTCCTACGAGCAGTACTTC
TRBJ1-2 | few | NA | TRBV5-4 | CASRGGNYGYTF | TGTGCCAGCAGGGGGGGAAACTATGGCTACACCTTC
TRBJ1-3 | few | NA | TRBV4-3 | CASSQVRSGNTIYF | TGCGCCAGCAGCCAAGTTCGCTCTGGAAACACCATATATTTT
TRBJ2-6 | many | TRBD1 | TRBV19 | CASSPPWGQKYMSGANVLTF | TGTGCCAGTAGTCCCCCCTGGGGACAGAAGTACATGTCTGGGGCCAACGTCCTGACTTTC
TRBJ2-1 | many | TRBD2 | TRBV7-2 | CASSPFSGGAVYNEQFF | TGTGCCAGCAGCCCCTTTAGCGGGGGGGCCGTATACAATGAGCAGTTCTTC
TRBJ1-5 | NA | NA | TRBV7-2 | CASSLRGKFGQPQHF | TGTGCCAGCAGCTTACGAGGGAAGTTCGGTCAGCCCCAGCATTTT
TRBJ1-6 | many | TRBD1 | TRBV4-1 | CASGTDRGSPLHF | TGCGCCAGCGGCACGGACAGGGGGTCACCCCTCCACTTT
TRBJ2-4 | many | TRBD2 | TRBV10-3 | CATGGGLMAKNIQYF | TGTGCCACCGGCGGGGGGCTAATGGCCAAAAACATTCAGTACTTC
TRBJ1-6 | many | NA | TRBV9 | CASSRSRQSSYNSPLHF | TGTGCCAGCAGCAGAAGCAGGCAAAGCTCCTATAATTCACCCCTCCACTTT
TRBJ2-3 | few | NA | TRBV10-3 | CAISERGSTDTQYF | TGTGCCATCAGTGAGCGGGGAAGCACAGATACGCAGTATTTT
TRBJ2-5 | many | NA | TRBV11-2 | CASSLDLQETQYF | TGTGCCAGCAGCTTAGATTTGCAGGAGACCCAGTACTTC
TRBJ2-1 | many | TRBD1 | TRBV4-1 | CASSLGTGISYNEQFF | TGCGCCAGCAGCCTAGGGACAGGGATATCCTACAATGAGCAGTTCTTC
TRBJ2-7 | many | TRBD2 | TRBV6-1 | CASIASGSYEQYF | TGTGCCAGCATTGCTAGCGGATCCTACGAGCAGTACTTC
TRBJ2-1 | NA | NA | TRBV4-1 | CASSQAGAGYEQFF | TGCGCCAGCAGCCAAGCGGGGGCGGGCTATGAGCAGTTCTTC
TRBJ2-3 | many | TRBD2 | TRBV12-3/TRBV12-4 | CASSLGGLADTQYF | TGTGCCAGCAGTTTAGGCGGACTAGCAGATACGCAGTATTTT
TRBJ1-2 | many | NA | TRBV6-5 | CASNPGTAYGYTF | TGTGCCAGCAACCCGGGGACGGCCTATGGCTACACCTTC
TRBJ2-5 | many | NA | TRBV6-5 | CASSYSTGGKSEETQYF | TGTGCCAGCAGTTACTCGACCGGGGGAAAGTCGGAAGAGACCCAGTACTTC
TRBJ1-1 | many | NA | TRBV7-9 | CASSLEAGLSLNTEAFF | TGTGCCAGCAGCTTAGAAGCCGGGCTTTCCCTGAACACTGAAGCTTTCTTT
TRBJ1-6 | many | NA | TRBV7-8 | CASNRPRDQNSPLHF | TGTGCCAGCAACCGCCCCCGGGACCAAAATTCACCCCTCCACTTT
TRBJ2-1 | many | NA | TRBV5-1 | CASSLAENYYNEQFF | TGCGCCAGCAGCTTGGCGGAGAACTATTACAATGAGCAGTTCTTC
TRBJ2-3 | NA | TRBD1 | TRBV27 | CASSITTGGADTQYF | TGTGCCAGCAGTATTACGACAGGGGGCGCAGATACGCAGTATTTT
TRBJ1-5 | NA | NA | TRBV19 | CASTHRLYSNQPQHF | TGTGCCAGTACCCACAGGCTTTATAGCAATCAGCCCCAGCATTTT
TRBJ2-5 | many | NA | TRBV4-1 | CASSPDRGDQETQYF | TGCGCCAGCAGCCCCGACCGAGGGGATCAAGAGACCCAGTACTTC
TRBJ2-2 | NA | TRBD2 | TRBV3-1 | CASSQGSSGGRNTGELFF | TGTGCCAGCAGCCAAGGGTCTAGCGGGGGCCGGAACACCGGGGAGCTGTTTTTT
TRBJ2-2 | many | NA | TRBV4-2 | CASSYRGGQATGELFF | TGTGCCAGCAGCTACCGAGGGGGGCAGGCCACCGGGGAGCTGTTTTTT
TRBJ2-3 | many | NA | TRBV4-1 | CASSLRRRTDTDTQYF | TGCGCCAGCAGCCTCCGGAGGCGGACCGACACAGATACGCAGTATTTT
TRBJ2-2 | many | NA | TRBV15 | CATGGRTGGELFF | TGTGCCACCGGAGGACGGACGGGCGGGGAGCTGTTTTTT
TRBJ2-7 | many | NA | TRBV7-6 | CASSPPSNYEQYF | TGTGCCAGCAGCCCACCTTCAAACTACGAGCAGTACTTC
TRBJ2-1 | many | NA | TRBV4-1 | CASSQDGVSDEQFF | TGCGCCAGCAGCCAAGATGGGGTGAGTGATGAGCAGTTCTTC
TRBJ2-1 | many | NA | TRBV5-6 | CASSPTGAGRGNEQFF | TGTGCCAGCAGCCCCACGGGGGCGGGAAGGGGGAATGAGCAGTTCTTC
TRBJ2-5 | few | NA | TRBV4-1 | CASSQETAQETQYF | TGCGCCAGCAGCCAAGAAACAGCGCAAGAGACCCAGTACTTC
TRBJ1-3 | many | NA | TRBV6-1 | CASNREGLSGNTIYF | TGTGCCAGCAATCGGGAAGGGCTCTCTGGAAACACCATATATTTT
TRBJ1-3 | NA | NA | TRBV12-2 | CASRLGRGREIGNTIYF | TGTGCAAGTCGCTTAGGAAGGGGGAGGGAAATTGGAAACACCATATATTTT
TRBJ1-1 | many | NA | TRBV25-1 | CASSDHRGVTEAFF | TGTGCCAGCAGTGACCACCGGGGCGTCACTGAAGCTTTCTTT
TRBJ2-5 | NA | NA | TRBV5-1 | CASSLWAREKETQYF | TGCGCCAGCAGCTTGTGGGCCAGGGAGAAGGAGACCCAGTACTTC
TRBJ2-3 | many | NA | TRBV6-4 | CASSEYGDTQYF | TGTGCCAGCAGTGAATATGGAGATACGCAGTATTTT
TRBJ2-1 | many | NA | TRBV11-3 | CASSTPLASYNEQFF | TGTGCCAGCAGCACCCCTCTAGCGAGTTACAATGAGCAGTTCTTC
TRBJ1-1 | few | NA | TRBV7-8 | CASSLYWGGTEAFF | TGTGCCAGCAGCTTGTACTGGGGGGGCACTGAAGCTTTCTTT
TRBJ2-2 | many | TRBD1 | TRBV6-2/TRBV6-3 | CASTPRDSPNTGELFF | TGTGCCAGCACCCCTAGGGACAGCCCGAACACCGGGGAGCTGTTTTTT